The 32 T cell receptor beta chains below come from one sample, sequenced in a study of blood T cell repertoires in COVID-19. This table comes from immunoSEQ multiplex PCR, and its TCRdb copy is limited to in-frame clones, with some not included. Of 350,000 to 450,000 clones in the sample, around 87% are singletons; the top ten hold around 1.9%. Input material: PBMCs or T cells enriched from blood (not recorded which). The receptors shown here come from a man aged 40-49 years in a cohort exposed to, infected with or recovered from COVID-19 (not recorded which).

The chain is built from TRBV2 and TRBJ1-1; 9 bases line up with TRBD1. CDR1 and CDR2 (germline): SNHLY, FYNNEI. The CDR3 is 13 residues long. V lost 2 bases to trimming and J lost 6 bases; unmatched junction nucleotides: 1. In DNA, the CDR3 is TGTGCCAGCAGTGAATGGACAGGGGCTGAAGCTTTCTTT. The encoded protein is CASSEWTGAEAFF. The full variable domain, in which reference TRBV2 and TRBJ1-1 provide the parts outside the CDR3, is EPEVTQTPSHQVTQMGQEVILRCVPISNHLYFYWYRQILGQKVEFLVSFYNNEISEKSEIFDDQFSVERPDGSNFTLKIRSTKLEDSAMYFCASSEWTGAEAFFGQGTRLTVV.

The chain links TRBV3-1 (or the pseudogene TRBV3-2) to TRBJ2-3; D is unresolved. This CDR3 has 15 amino acids. Per germline, CDR1 LGHDT and CDR2 YNNKEL (reference sequence). Deletions cut 0 bases from V and 5 bases from J, with 12 bases between. CDR3 residues: CASSQDWAQVDTQYF. The CDR3 nucleotides read TGTGCCAGCAGCCAAGATTGGGCCCAGGTAGATACGCAGTATTTT.

In its sample, this clone was seen once. The rearrangement links TRBV14 to TRBJ2-7; a possible D gene is TRBD1 (5 bases). CDR3 length: 13 amino acids. V shed 1 base and J shed 2 bases, with 6 bases lying between them. CDR1 SGHDN and CDR2 FVKESK come from the germline V gene. CDR3 in DNA: TGTGCCAGCAGCCAAGGCAGGGCCTACGAGCAGTACTTC. Protein: CASSQGRAYEQYF.

This clone was detected a few times. The same CDR3 is also encoded by other DNA sequences in this sample. This chain joins TRBV5-1 and TRBJ2-7, with D maybe TRBD2 (5 bases). V shed 5 bases and J shed 2 bases, with 11 bases lying between them. Germline CDR1 is SGHRS and CDR2 is YFSETQ. This CDR3 spans 13 amino acids. The CDR3 loop is CASSRGSPYEQYF. The CDR3 DNA is TGCGCCAGCAGTCGTGGGAGCCCCTACGAGCAGTACTTC.

The CDR3 nucleotides read TGTGCCAGCAGTTCGACCCGAAGAGGGGAAGCTTTCTTT. It translates to CASSSTRRGEAFF. The chain combines TRBV27 with TRBJ1-1, with D unclear. Germline V lookup: CDR1 MNHEY, CDR2 SMNVEV (reference sequence). Deletions cut 4 bases from V and 8 bases from J, with 14 bases between. CDR3 length equals 13 residues.

With respect to this clone: Other DNA sequences in this specimen translate into the identical CDR3. The chain employs TRBV27 and TRBJ1-2; tentatively, D is TRBD1 (6 bases). The V end was cut by 6 bases, the J end by 4 bases, with 9 bases between. CDR3 length: 12 residues. Per germline, CDR1 MNHEY and CDR2 SMNVEV (reference sequence). The CDR3 DNA sequence: TGTGCCAGCAGCTCACAGGGCTATGGCTACACCTTC. Its protein product is CASSSQGYGYTF.

A remark on this clone: This could be a read error, since a much larger clone is one nucleotide away. The chain couples TRBV27 to TRBJ2-7, with TRBD1 matching over 7 bases. Germline V lookup: CDR1 MNHEY, CDR2 SMNVEV (reference sequence). There are 12 residues in the CDR3. The trim removed 6 bases at V and 1 base at J, leaving 0 bases unmatched. CDR3 nucleotide sequence: TGTGCCAGCAGGGGACAGTCCTACGAGCAGTACTTC. It encodes CASRGQSYEQYF.

The rearrangement links TRBV6-6 to TRBJ2-3, with D perhaps TRBD2 (6 bases). The CDR3 is 16 residues long. V was shortened by 4 bases and J by 4 bases, with 18 bases between the two germline ends. Germline V gene data show CDR1 as MNHNY and CDR2 as SVGAGI (reference sequence). The DNA of the CDR3 is TGTGCCAGCAGTTCGCCGGAGGGACGGGGCCCAGATACGCAGTATTTT. Protein product: CASSSPEGRGPDTQYF.

This chain joins TRBV25-1 and TRBJ1-1; 7 nucleotides line up with TRBD1. CDR1 and CDR2 from the germline V gene are MGHDK and SYGVNS. There are 12 residues in the CDR3. Trimming took 4 bases from V and 5 from J; bases not matched to a gene: 1. CDR3 DNA: TGTGCCAGCAGTGCAGGGGGGACTGAAGCTTTCTTT. It encodes CASSAGGTEAFF.

This chain joins TRBV10-2 and TRBJ2-2; perhaps TRBD2 as D (6 bases). The CDR3 is 14 residues long. CDR1 WSHSY and CDR2 SAAADI come from the germline V gene. Trimming took off 6 bases at V and 2 bases at J, with 10 bases between the two ends. The CDR3 nucleotides are TGCGCCAGCAGGGGACTTGCTAACACCGGGGAGCTGTTTTTT. Translating it yields CASRGLANTGELFF.

The chain couples TRBV5-5 to TRBJ2-4; TRBD2 matches 7 bases. The length of the CDR3 is 19 residues. V was clipped by 0 bases and J by 0 bases; unmatched bases: 12. CDR1 is SGHKS and CDR2 is YYEKEE in the germline V gene (reference sequence). The CDR3 sequence: CASSLEEGGPGIAKNIQYF. In nucleotides, the CDR3 is TGTGCCAGCAGCTTGGAGGAGGGAGGGCCTGGGATAGCCAAAAACATTCAGTACTTC.

This clone appeared a few times. This chain uses TRBV28 with TRBJ2-7; TRBD2 matches 10 bases. The ends lost 0 bases at V and 2 bases at J; junction bases unmatched: 1. Germline V gene data show CDR1 as MDHEN and CDR2 as SYDVKM. There are 15 residues in the CDR3. CDR3 DNA sequence: TGTGCCAGCAGTTTATGGCTAGCGGGAGCCTACGAGCAGTACTTC. As protein: CASSLWLAGAYEQYF.

The chain carries TRBV11-3 and TRBJ2-3, with TRBD2 matching over 13 bases. Per the germline V gene, CDR1 is SGHNT and CDR2 is YENEEA. This CDR3 region has 18 residues. After removal of 2 bases from V and 1 base from J, the junction contained 6 bases not matched to a gene. CDR3 in DNA: TGTGCCAGCAGCTTACGTGGGACTAGCGGGGATCGCACAGATACGCAGTATTTT. Residues: CASSLRGTSGDRTDTQYF.

The CDR3 protein is CASSKAPGQGTRQPQHF. CDR3 DNA: TGTGCCAGCAGCAAAGCACCGGGACAGGGGACCCGGCAGCCCCAGCATTTT. The chain couples TRBV21-1 to TRBJ1-5; TRBD1 reflects the table's D call only, with no check against the DNA. TRBV21-1 is assigned pseudogene status. This CDR3 region has 17 residues.

The chain combines TRBV6-5 with TRBJ2-3; TRBD1 agrees at 11 bases. Germline trimming cut 6 bases from V and 5 bases from J; bases unmatched to any gene: 4. This CDR3 is built from 14 residues. CDR1 is MNHEY, CDR2 SVGAGI, per germline. The CDR3 sequence is CASRMDRGLDTQYF. CDR3 bases: TGTGCCAGCAGGATGGACAGGGGGCTAGATACGCAGTATTTT.

The genes are TRBV7-3 and TRBJ1-1; 8 positions agree with TRBD1. This CDR3 spans 15 amino acids. V was clipped by 5 bases and J by 5 bases; unmatched bases: 10. Germline V gene lookup returns CDR1 SGHTA and CDR2 FQGTGA. The CDR3 region has the DNA TGTGCCAGCAGCCCCGCCCGGGGACAGGCGACTGAAGCTTTCTTT. Its translation is CASSPARGQATEAFF.

There are a few counts of this clone. J is TRBJ1-5 and V is TRBV11-3; possible D gene TRBD1, 6 bases. This CDR3 spans 17 amino acids. Trimming left V 4 bases short and J 0 bases short, with 16 bases between. CDR1 SGHNT and CDR2 YENEEA come from the germline V gene. The CDR3 nucleotides read TGTGCCAGCAGCTACGGGACACGGACCTATAGCAATCAGCCCCAGCATTTT. Translation: CASSYGTRTYSNQPQHF. The entire variable domain, with the rest obtained from reference TRBV11-3 and TRBJ1-5, is as follows: EAGVVQSPRYKIIEKKQPVAFWCNPISGHNTLYWYLQNLGQGPELLIRYENEEAVDDSQLPKDRFSAERLKGVDSTLKIQPAELGDSAVYLCASSYGTRTYSNQPQHFGDGTRLSIL.

The rearrangement links TRBV19 to TRBJ1-4; D remains unclear. Trimming took off 3 bases at V and 6 bases at J, with 8 bases between the two ends. Germline-derived CDR1 and CDR2 are LNHDA and SQIVND (reference sequence). The CDR3 consists of 13 residues. CDR3 region: CASSIASYEKLFF. The CDR3 DNA follows: TGTGCCAGTAGTATCGCGAGCTATGAAAAACTGTTTTTT.

The chain has TRBV2 and TRBJ1-5; TRBD1 matches 7 bases. CDR3 length: 14 residues. Germline assignment: CDR1 SNHLY and CDR2 FYNNEI. Germline trimming cut 7 bases from V and 3 bases from J; bases unmatched to any gene: 6. The CDR3 DNA reads as TGTGCCAGCACCCGGGACAGAATCAATCAGCCCCAGCATTTT. Its protein product is CASTRDRINQPQHF.

The chain is built from TRBV5-4 and TRBJ1-6, with TRBD1 matching over 9 bases. After removal of 4 bases from V and 3 bases from J, the junction contained 2 bases not matched to a gene. CDR1 and CDR2 (germline): SGHNT, YYREEE (reference sequence). The CDR3 is made up of 15 amino acids. CDR3 sequence (DNA): TGTGCCAGCAGCACAGGGGGCGGCTATAATTCACCCCTCCACTTT. It codes for CASSTGGGYNSPLHF.

The chain links TRBV30 to TRBJ1-5; 8 bases are a match to TRBD1. V was clipped by 5 bases and J by 6 bases; unmatched bases: 6. This CDR3 is 13 amino acids long. CDR1 GTSNPN and CDR2 SVGIG come from the germline V gene (reference sequence). In DNA, the CDR3 is TGTGCCTGGGGACAGGGCTGGAGTCAGCCCCAGCATTTT. Its protein product is CAWGQGWSQPQHF.

This chain links TRBV5-1 with TRBJ2-1, with a tentative D call TRBD2 (6 bases). Trimming pared 6 bases from V and 7 bases from J, leaving 23 bases between. The CDR3 has 16 residues. Germline-derived CDR1 and CDR2 are SGHRS and YFSETQ. The CDR3 spells CASKEAGTLTTNEQFF. The CDR3 DNA reads as TGCGCCAGCAAAGAAGCCGGGACTCTTACCACGAATGAGCAGTTCTTC.

The chain is built from TRBV6-5 and TRBJ1-1; tentatively, D is TRBD1 (6 bases). Germline-derived CDR1 and CDR2 are MNHEY and SVGAGI. The CDR3 extends over 15 amino acids. Trimming left V 0 bases short and J 0 bases short, with 8 bases between. CDR3 sequence (DNA): TGTGCCAGCAGTTACTCGGGGACATTGAACACTGAAGCTTTCTTT. Translated, it gives CASSYSGTLNTEAFF.

A single count supports this clone. The chain employs TRBV5-1 and TRBJ2-1, with TRBD1 identical over 8 bases. The V segment lost 1 base and the J segment 7 bases; nucleotides outside the gene matches: 7. The V gene's germline CDR1 is SGHRS and CDR2 YFSETQ. The CDR3 is made up of 15 amino acids. The CDR3 nucleotides are TGCGCCAGCAGCTTGAGGCAGGGGGCGGTTAATGAGCAGTTCTTC. Protein product: CASSLRQGAVNEQFF.

Worth noting for this clone: This specimen includes other DNA sequences encoding the same CDR3. The chain joins TRBV7-9 to TRBJ2-3; TRBD2 might be the D (6 bases). V lost 5 bases and J lost 1, with 7 bases in between. Looked up from germline, CDR1 is SEHNR and CDR2 is FQNEAQ (reference sequence). This CDR3 is built from 13 residues. CDR3 sequence: CASSPGGTDTQYF. The CDR3 DNA follows: TGTGCCAGCAGCCCGGGGGGCACAGATACGCAGTATTTT.

J is TRBJ2-5 and V is TRBV28; 9 bases are a match to TRBD2. J was trimmed by 9 bases and V by 6 bases; bases with no gene match: 11. The CDR3 contains 14 residues. Germline assignment: CDR1 MDHEN and CDR2 SYDVKM. CDR3: CASSSRPRGGAQYF. The CDR3 nucleotides read TGTGCCAGCAGCTCTAGGCCCCGCGGGGGGGCCCAGTACTTC.

The rearrangement uses TRBV19 and TRBJ1-2, with D hard to call. Germline lookup yields CDR1 LNHDA and CDR2 SQIVND (reference sequence). The CDR3 is made up of 14 amino acids. The V gene lost 7 bases and the J gene lost 7 bases, with 19 bases spanning the gap. The CDR3 bases are TGTGCCAGTACCCCCATGGCAGCGCATCTTGGCTACACCTTC. Amino acids: CASTPMAAHLGYTF.

CDR3 region: CASSLTPQQPQHF. Written as DNA, the CDR3 is TGTGCCAGCAGTTTGACTCCCCAACAGCCCCAGCATTTT. The chain has TRBV27 and TRBJ1-5; unclear D gene. CDR1 is MNHEY and CDR2 is SMNVEV in the germline V gene (reference sequence). The length of the CDR3 is 13 residues. V lost 3 bases and J lost 7, with 10 bases in between.

This clone has just a few counts. V and J are TRBV10-3 and TRBJ1-1; TRBD1 agrees at 7 bases. The germline V gene encodes CDR1 ENHRY and CDR2 SYGVKD. The CDR3 is made up of 16 amino acids. With 0 bases clipped from V and 1 base from J, the junction kept 5 bases outside the gene matches. CDR3 sequence: CAISESEGASNTEAFF. CDR3 in DNA: TGTGCCATCAGTGAGTCGGAGGGGGCTTCGAACACTGAAGCTTTCTTT.

The genes are TRBV9 and TRBJ2-7; 8 nucleotides align to TRBD2. Unmatched junction bases numbered 9, after V lost 0 bases and J lost 4 bases. The CDR3 loop spans 16 amino acids. Looked up from germline, CDR1 is SGDLS and CDR2 is YYNGEE. The CDR3 sequence is CASSVAVSSGVYEQYF. The DNA for the CDR3 is TGTGCCAGCAGCGTAGCTGTTAGTAGCGGGGTATACGAGCAGTACTTC.

The chain is built from TRBV3-1 (or the pseudogene TRBV3-2) and TRBJ1-1; 10 nucleotides match TRBD1. The CDR3 contains 15 residues. V dropped 4 bases and J dropped 7; count of bases not matched to a gene: 9. The germline gives CDR1 LGHDT, CDR2 YNNKEL (reference sequence). This CDR3 reads CASSPSGTGANEAFF. The CDR3, as DNA: TGTGCCAGCAGCCCTTCCGGGACAGGGGCGAATGAAGCTTTCTTT.

Only a few counts were recorded for this clone. This chain joins TRBV11-1 and TRBJ1-6; D might be TRBD1 (6 bases). The germline gives CDR1 SGHAT, CDR2 FQDESV (reference sequence). The CDR3 extends over 13 amino acids. The ends were cut back, 4 bases at V and 7 bases at J, with 8 bases in the middle. The CDR3 reads CASSWDTNSPLHF. The DNA of the CDR3 is TGTGCCAGCAGCTGGGACACCAATTCACCCCTCCACTTT.